A selection of T cell receptor beta chains follows, all from one sample in a study of response to subunit inactivated influenza vaccine. MiXCR was run by TCRdb on the RT-PCR reads, yielding one entry per CDR3 protein. The data contain about 570,000 distinct CDR3 sequences, about 11% of them seen just once; the ten biggest clones take up roughly 9.6%. The sample was also reused in another study, on T cells expressing NK-cell markers.

The material sequenced was PBMCs from blood, taken on the day of vaccination. Receptors originate from a man in his fifties who received an inactivated influenza vaccine. The CDR3 runs from the conserved cysteine through the conserved F or W. Fields, in order: CDR3 protein, CDR3 DNA, V gene, D gene, J gene, clone size. The D gene is left open where the match is weak. Where a row states a size, it is once, few, many or the class of an expanded clone; other rows omit it.

CDR3 protein: CASSLGRTGGPQETQYF; CDR3 DNA: TGTGCCAGCAGCTTGGGGAGAACGGGGGGGCCGCAAGAGACCCAGTACTTC; V gene: TRBV7-8; D gene: TRBD2; J gene: TRBJ2-5; clone size: NA
CDR3 protein: CASSDPSGSGTDTQYF; CDR3 DNA: TGTGCCAGCAGTGACCCTAGCGGTTCGGGCACAGATACGCAGTATTTT; V gene: TRBV25-1; D gene: TRBD2; J gene: TRBJ2-3; clone size: once
CDR3 protein: CASSLGQGGTSYNEQFF; CDR3 DNA: TGCGCCAGCAGCTTGGGGCAGGGGGGGACCTCCTACAATGAGCAGTTCTTC; V gene: TRBV5-1; D gene: NA; J gene: TRBJ2-1; clone size: many
CDR3 protein: CSVEDRQRSTDTQYF; CDR3 DNA: TGCAGCGTTGAAGATCGGCAGCGGAGCACAGATACGCAGTATTTT; V gene: TRBV29-1; D gene: NA; J gene: TRBJ2-3; clone size: NA
CDR3 protein: CASSVTDSGANVLTF; CDR3 DNA: TGTGCCAGCAGCGTCACAGACTCTGGGGCCAACGTCCTGACTTTC; V gene: TRBV9; D gene: NA; J gene: TRBJ2-6; clone size: NA
CDR3 protein: CASSYGGWDTQYF; CDR3 DNA: TGTGCCAGCAGTTACGGGGGCTGGGATACGCAGTATTTT; V gene: TRBV6-6; D gene: NA; J gene: TRBJ2-3; clone size: NA
CDR3 protein: CASSPEGVYETQYF; CDR3 DNA: TGTGCCAGCAGTCCTGAGGGAGTGTATGAGACCCAGTACTTC; V gene: TRBV6-1; D gene: NA; J gene: TRBJ2-5; clone size: few
CDR3 protein: CASSPPVRVRDTAKTQYF; CDR3 DNA: TGTGCCAGCAGTCCCCCGGTGCGGGTCCGGGACACCGCCAAGACCCAGTACTTC; V gene: TRBV28; D gene: NA; J gene: TRBJ2-5; clone size: NA
CDR3 protein: CASSLGPGRVGFF; CDR3 DNA: TGTGCCAGCAGCTTAGGTCCAGGCAGGGTAGGGTTCTTC; V gene: TRBV7-2; D gene: NA; J gene: TRBJ2-1; clone size: NA
CDR3 protein: CASSLGTGGRFLLHEQFF; CDR3 DNA: TGTGCCAGCAGTTTAGGGACGGGGGGGCGTTTTTTGTTACATGAGCAGTTCTTC; V gene: TRBV12-3/TRBV12-4; D gene: TRBD2; J gene: TRBJ2-1; clone size: many
CDR3 protein: CASSLAGQTHQPQHF; CDR3 DNA: TGCGCCAGCAGCTTGGCAGGACAGACACATCAGCCCCAGCATTTT; V gene: TRBV5-1; D gene: NA; J gene: TRBJ1-5; clone size: few
CDR3 protein: CASSSPLAGHIQYF; CDR3 DNA: TGTGCCAGCAGCTCTCCGCTAGCTGGGCACATTCAGTACTTC; V gene: TRBV7-2; D gene: NA; J gene: TRBJ2-4; clone size: NA
CDR3 protein: CATSRPPGGSWSSYNEQFF; CDR3 DNA: TGTGCCACCAGCAGACCTCCCGGAGGGAGCTGGAGCTCCTACAATGAGCAGTTCTTC; V gene: TRBV15; D gene: NA; J gene: TRBJ2-1; clone size: NA
CDR3 protein: CASSRRVGLTNTEAFF; CDR3 DNA: TGCGCCAGCAGCCGCCGTGTTGGACTGACGAACACTGAAGCTTTCTTT; V gene: TRBV4-3; D gene: NA; J gene: TRBJ1-1; clone size: few
CDR3 protein: CASSYSAGGNTEAFF; CDR3 DNA: TGTGCCAGCAGTTACTCTGCAGGTGGGAACACTGAAGCTTTCTTT; V gene: TRBV6-5; D gene: NA; J gene: TRBJ1-1; clone size: few
CDR3 protein: CTTLAGLTETQYF; CDR3 DNA: TGCACCACACTAGCGGGCCTAACGGAGACCCAGTACTTC; V gene: TRBV20-1; D gene: TRBD2; J gene: TRBJ2-5; clone size: few
CDR3 protein: CASSQKGWGVEEKLFF; CDR3 DNA: TGCGCCAGCAGCCAAAAGGGGTGGGGGGTAGAGGAAAAACTGTTTTTT; V gene: TRBV4-1; D gene: NA; J gene: TRBJ1-4; clone size: few
CDR3 protein: CASSVGTSGHEQYF; CDR3 DNA: TGTGCCAGCAGCGTTGGGACTAGCGGTCACGAGCAGTACTTC; V gene: TRBV9; D gene: TRBD2; J gene: TRBJ2-7; clone size: few
CDR3 protein: CASSLVQGADYGYTF; CDR3 DNA: TGTGCCAGCAGCTTAGTACAGGGGGCGGACTATGGCTACACCTTC; V gene: TRBV7-9; D gene: TRBD1; J gene: TRBJ1-2; clone size: NA
CDR3 protein: CASTYGSYNEQFF; CDR3 DNA: TGTGCCAGCACCTACGGATCCTACAATGAGCAGTTCTTC; V gene: TRBV6-2/TRBV6-3; D gene: NA; J gene: TRBJ2-1; clone size: NA
CDR3 protein: CASSFRQGFRKETQYF; CDR3 DNA: TGTGCCAGCAGTTTCCGGCAGGGCTTCAGAAAAGAGACCCAGTACTTC; V gene: TRBV28; D gene: NA; J gene: TRBJ2-5; clone size: few